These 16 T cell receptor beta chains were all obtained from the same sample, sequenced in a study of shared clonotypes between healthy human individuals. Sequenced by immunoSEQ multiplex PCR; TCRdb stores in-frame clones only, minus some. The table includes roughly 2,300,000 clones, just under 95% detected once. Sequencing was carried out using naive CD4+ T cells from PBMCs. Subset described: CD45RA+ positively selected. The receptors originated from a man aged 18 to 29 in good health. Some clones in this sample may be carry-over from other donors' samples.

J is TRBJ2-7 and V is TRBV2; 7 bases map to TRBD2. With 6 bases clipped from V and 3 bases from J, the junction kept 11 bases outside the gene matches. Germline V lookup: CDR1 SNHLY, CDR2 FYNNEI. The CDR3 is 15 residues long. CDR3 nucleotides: TGTGCCAGCAGCGTCAACCCTAGGGAGGGCTACGAGCAGTACTTC. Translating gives CASSVNPREGYEQYF.

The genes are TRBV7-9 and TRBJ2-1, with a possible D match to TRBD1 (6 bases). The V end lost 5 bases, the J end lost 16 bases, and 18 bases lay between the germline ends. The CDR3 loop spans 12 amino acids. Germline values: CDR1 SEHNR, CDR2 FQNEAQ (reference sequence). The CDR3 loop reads CASSALSGDSFF. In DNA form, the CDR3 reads TGTGCCAGCAGCGCCCTATCAGGGGATTCATTCTTC.

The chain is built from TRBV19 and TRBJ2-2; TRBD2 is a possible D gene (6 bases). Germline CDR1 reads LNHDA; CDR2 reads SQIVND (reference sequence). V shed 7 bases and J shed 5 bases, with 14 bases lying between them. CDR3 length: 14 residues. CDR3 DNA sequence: TGTGCCAGTACCGACACCGGAGGGACCGGGGAGCTGTTTTTT. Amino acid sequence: CASTDTGGTGELFF.

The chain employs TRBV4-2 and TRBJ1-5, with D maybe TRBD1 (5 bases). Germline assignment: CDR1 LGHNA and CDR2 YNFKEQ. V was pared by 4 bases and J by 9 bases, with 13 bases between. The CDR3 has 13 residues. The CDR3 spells CASSPGVRVPQHF. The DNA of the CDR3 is TGTGCCAGCAGCCCGGGGGTACGGGTGCCCCAGCATTTT.

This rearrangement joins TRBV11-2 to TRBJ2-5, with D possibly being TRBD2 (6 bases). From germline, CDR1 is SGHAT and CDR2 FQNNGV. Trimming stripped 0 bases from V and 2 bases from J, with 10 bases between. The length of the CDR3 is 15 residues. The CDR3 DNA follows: TGTGCCAGCAGCTTAGATGGGAGGACACAAGAGACCCAGTACTTC. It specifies CASSLDGRTQETQYF.

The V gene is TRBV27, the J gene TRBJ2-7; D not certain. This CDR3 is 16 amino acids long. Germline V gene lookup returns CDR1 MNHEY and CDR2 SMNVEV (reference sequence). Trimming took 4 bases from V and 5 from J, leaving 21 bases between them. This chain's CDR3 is CASSSKSGGNFNEQYF. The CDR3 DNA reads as TGTGCCAGCAGTTCCAAATCGGGTGGGAATTTCAACGAGCAGTACTTC.

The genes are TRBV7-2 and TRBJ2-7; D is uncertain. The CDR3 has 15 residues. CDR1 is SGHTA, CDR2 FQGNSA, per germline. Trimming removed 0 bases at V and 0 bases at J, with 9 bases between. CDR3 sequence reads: CASSLALTSSYEQYF. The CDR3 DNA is TGTGCCAGCAGCTTAGCACTGACCAGCTCCTACGAGCAGTACTTC.

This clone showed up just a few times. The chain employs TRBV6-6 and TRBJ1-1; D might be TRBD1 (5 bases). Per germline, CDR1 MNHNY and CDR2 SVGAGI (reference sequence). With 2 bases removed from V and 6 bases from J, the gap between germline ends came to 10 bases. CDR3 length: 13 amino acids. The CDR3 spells CASSYVAGAEAFF. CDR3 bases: TGTGCCAGCAGTTACGTCGCGGGGGCTGAAGCTTTCTTT.

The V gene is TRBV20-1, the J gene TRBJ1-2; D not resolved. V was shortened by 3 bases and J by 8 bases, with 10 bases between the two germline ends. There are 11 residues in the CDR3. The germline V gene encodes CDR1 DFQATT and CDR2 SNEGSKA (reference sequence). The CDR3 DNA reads TGCAGTGCTAGGACAAGCGGCGGCTACACCTTC. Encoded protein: CSARTSGGYTF.

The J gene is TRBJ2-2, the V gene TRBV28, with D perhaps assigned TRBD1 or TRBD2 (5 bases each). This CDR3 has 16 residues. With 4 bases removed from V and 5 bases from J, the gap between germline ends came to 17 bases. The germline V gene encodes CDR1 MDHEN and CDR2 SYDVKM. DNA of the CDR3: TGTGCCAGCAGTTCCCCTCGCCAGGGAGTAACCGGGGAGCTGTTTTTT. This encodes CASSSPRQGVTGELFF.

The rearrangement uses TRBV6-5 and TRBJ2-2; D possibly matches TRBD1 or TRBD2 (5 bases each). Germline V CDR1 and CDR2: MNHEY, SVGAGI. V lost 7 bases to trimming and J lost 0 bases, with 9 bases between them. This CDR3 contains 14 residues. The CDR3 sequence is CASTRGANTGELFF. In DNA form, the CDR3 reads TGTGCCAGCACGCGAGGGGCGAACACCGGGGAGCTGTTTTTT.

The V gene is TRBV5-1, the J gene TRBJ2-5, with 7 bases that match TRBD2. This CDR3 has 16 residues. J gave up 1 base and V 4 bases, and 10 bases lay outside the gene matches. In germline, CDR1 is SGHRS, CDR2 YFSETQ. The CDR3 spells CASSGGGADPQETQYF. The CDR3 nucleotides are TGCGCCAGCAGCGGGGGAGGGGCCGACCCCCAAGAGACCCAGTACTTC.

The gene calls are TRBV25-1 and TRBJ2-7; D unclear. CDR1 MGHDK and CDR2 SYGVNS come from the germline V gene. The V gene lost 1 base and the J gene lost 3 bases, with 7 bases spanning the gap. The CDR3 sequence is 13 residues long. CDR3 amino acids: CASSESTSYEQYF. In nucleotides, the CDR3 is TGTGCCAGCAGTGAATCGACGAGCTACGAGCAGTACTTC.

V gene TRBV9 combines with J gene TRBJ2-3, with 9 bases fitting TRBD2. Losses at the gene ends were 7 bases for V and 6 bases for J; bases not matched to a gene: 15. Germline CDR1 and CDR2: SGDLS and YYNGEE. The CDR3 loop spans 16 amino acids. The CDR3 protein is CASAEGAGGPWDTQYF. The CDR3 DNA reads TGTGCCAGCGCCGAGGGGGCGGGAGGGCCTTGGGATACGCAGTATTTT.

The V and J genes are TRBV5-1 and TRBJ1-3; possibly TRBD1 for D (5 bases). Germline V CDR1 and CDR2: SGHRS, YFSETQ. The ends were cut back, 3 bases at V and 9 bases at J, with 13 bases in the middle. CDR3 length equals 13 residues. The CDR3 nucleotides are TGCGCCAGCAGCTGGGACGGATTGGGCACCATATATTTT. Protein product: CASSWDGLGTIYF.

In nucleotides, the CDR3 is TGTGCCAGCAGTTTAATTGGCAGAAACAATGAGCAGTTCTTC. It specifies CASSLIGRNNEQFF. The V and J genes are TRBV28 and TRBJ2-1; D gene unclear. The CDR3 sequence is 14 residues long. The V and J ends lost 2 bases and 5 bases respectively, with 10 bases between them. CDR1 is MDHEN and CDR2 is SYDVKM in the germline V gene. The full variable domain, with the rest looked up from reference TRBV28 and TRBJ2-1, is DVKVTQSSRYLVKRTGEKVFLECVQDMDHENMFWYRQDPGLGLRLIYFSYDVKMKEKGDIPEGYSVSREKKERFSLILESASTNQTSMYLCASSLIGRNNEQFFGPGTRLTVL.